This T cell receptor beta chain was sequenced in a study of cytomegalovirus exposure and HLA in healthy donors. With 60 Vbeta and 13 Jbeta primers, the PCR was carried out. The protocol was immunoSEQ multiplex PCR, while the TCRdb copy is restricted to in-frame clones and leaves out a portion. In the table there are fewer than 200,000 clones, 76% of which are singletons. Turning to this clone: Other DNA sequences in this sample translate to the same CDR3.

The specimen sequenced was PBMCs. This clonotype was obtained from a man aged 55 to 70 in good health and CMV-seronegative.

The CDR3 is CASSYTRTGGGYGYTF. CDR3 nucleotides: TGTGCCAGCAGTTACACCCGGACAGGGGGAGGCTATGGCTACACCTTC. The J gene is TRBJ1-2, the V gene TRBV6-5, with 10 bases fitting TRBD1. Trimming removed 2 bases from V and 4 bases from J; junction bases left unmatched: 7. This CDR3 is 16 amino acids long. Per the germline V gene, CDR1 is MNHEY and CDR2 is SVGAGI.